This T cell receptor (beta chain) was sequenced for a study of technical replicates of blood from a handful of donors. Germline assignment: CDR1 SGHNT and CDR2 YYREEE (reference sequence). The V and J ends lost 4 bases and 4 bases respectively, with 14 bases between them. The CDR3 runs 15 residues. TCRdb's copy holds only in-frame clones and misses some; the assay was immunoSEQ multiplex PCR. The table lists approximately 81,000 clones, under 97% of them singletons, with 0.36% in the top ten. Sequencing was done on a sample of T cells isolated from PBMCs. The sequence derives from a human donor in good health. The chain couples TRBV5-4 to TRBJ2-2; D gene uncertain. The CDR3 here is CASSPGGAVTGELFF. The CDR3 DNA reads TGTGCCAGCAGCCCTGGTGGAGCCGTCACCGGGGAGCTGTTTTTT.